A single sample is the source of the 26 T cell receptor beta chains below, sequenced in a study of blood T cell repertoires in COVID-19. The method was immunoSEQ multiplex PCR; TCRdb's version includes in-frame clones alone and lacks a portion of them. The table includes 60,000 to 70,000 clones, 86% detected once. Sample: peripheral blood. Receptor source: a middle-aged man with COVID-19, enrolled during active disease.

The chain carries TRBV7-9 and TRBJ1-4; a possible D gene is TRBD1 (5 bases). Germline CDR1 is SEHNR and CDR2 is FQNEAQ (reference sequence). This CDR3 contains 14 residues. V was pared by 6 bases and J by 7 bases, with 15 bases between. CDR3 amino acids: CASSGAAGREKLFF. The CDR3 coding sequence is TGTGCCAGCAGTGGGGCGGCAGGGCGTGAAAAACTGTTTTTT.

The genes are TRBV5-4 and TRBJ2-5; 11 bases fit TRBD2. CDR3 length: 17 amino acids. With V trimmed by 0 bases and J by 5 bases, 9 bases remained unmatched. CDR1 and CDR2 from the germline V gene are SGHNT and YYREEE (reference sequence). The CDR3 sequence is CASSLAVAGGPEETQYF. CDR3 sequence (DNA): TGTGCCAGCAGCTTGGCGGTAGCGGGGGGGCCCGAGGAGACCCAGTACTTC.

This chain joins TRBV5-1 and TRBJ1-4; TRBD1 agrees at 8 bases. Germline CDR1 reads SGHRS; CDR2 reads YFSETQ. The CDR3 is 17 amino acids. V dropped 4 bases and J dropped 7; count of bases not matched to a gene: 15. The CDR3 nucleotides read TGCGCCAGCAGCCCCGGGACAGGATCGGAGGGGGGTGAAAAACTGTTTTTT. Translating it yields CASSPGTGSEGGEKLFF.

This clone appeared a few times. This chain connects TRBV19 to TRBJ1-5, with 7 positions matching TRBD1. Germline CDR1 is LNHDA and CDR2 is SQIVND (reference sequence). J lost 0 bases, V lost 5 bases, and 13 bases had no gene match. CDR3 size: 18 residues. The CDR3 DNA reads as TGTGCCAGTAGTGAACAGGGGTCAGGCGCTTATAGCAATCAGCCCCAGCATTTT. It yields the protein CASSEQGSGAYSNQPQHF.

This clone has more than one count but fewer than ten. The rearrangement uses TRBV6-1 and TRBJ1-5; 7 bases match TRBD1. The CDR3 covers 14 residues. Germline loops: CDR1 MNHNS, CDR2 SASEGT. After removal of 6 bases from V and 7 bases from J, the junction contained 9 bases not matched to a gene. The CDR3 DNA reads TGTGCCAGCAGACAAGACAGGGATCGACAGCCCCAGCATTTT. It is translated as CASRQDRDRQPQHF.

This chain links TRBV14 with TRBJ2-3; D not resolved. Per germline, CDR1 SGHDN and CDR2 FVKESK. The CDR3 consists of 15 residues. Trimming pared 4 bases from V and 0 bases from J, leaving 11 bases between. CDR3 sequence: CASSPASRSTDTQYF. The DNA for the CDR3 is TGTGCCAGCAGCCCTGCATCGCGGAGCACAGATACGCAGTATTTT.

The genes are TRBV6-5 and TRBJ1-3; 7 bases match TRBD1. The germline gives CDR1 MNHEY, CDR2 SVGAGI. This CDR3 is built from 15 residues. Trimming took 0 bases from V and 3 from J; bases not matched to a gene: 2. The CDR3 region has the DNA TGTGCCAGCAGTTACTCAGGGGGCCATGGAAACACCATATATTTT. Protein: CASSYSGGHGNTIYF.

The chain uses TRBV2 and TRBJ1-5; D is uncertain. The CDR3 consists of 14 residues. CDR1 and CDR2 (germline): SNHLY, FYNNEI. The V gene lost 4 bases and the J gene lost 8 bases, with 15 bases spanning the gap. As DNA, the CDR3 is TGTGCCAGCAGTGGTCTCTCTAATTCTGAGCCCCAGCATTTT. Amino acid sequence: CASSGLSNSEPQHF.

This chain uses TRBV3-1 (or the pseudogene TRBV3-2) with TRBJ1-1, with D tentatively TRBD1 (5 bases). Trimming cost V 5 bases and J 4 bases, with 23 bases left between them. CDR1 is LGHDT, CDR2 YNNKEL, per germline (reference sequence). The CDR3 sequence is 17 residues long. In nucleotides, the CDR3 is TGTGCCAGCAGCAAAGGGGATGCGTCTTGGGGGGGCACTGAAGCTTTCTTT. This sequence encodes CASSKGDASWGGTEAFF.

The chain couples TRBV15 to TRBJ1-5; 10 nucleotides align to TRBD1. V shed 0 bases and J 2 bases; nucleotides not matched to a gene: 1. The CDR3 is made up of 16 amino acids. Germline assignment: CDR1 LNHNV and CDR2 YYDKDF (reference sequence). The CDR3 region has the DNA TGTGCCACCAGCAGAGAGGGGACAGGGGGCAATCAGCCCCAGCATTTT. This encodes CATSREGTGGNQPQHF.

V is TRBV30 and J is TRBJ1-1, with D tentatively TRBD1 (5 bases). The CDR3 is 12 amino acids. Germline values: CDR1 GTSNPN, CDR2 SVGIG (reference sequence). The V end was cut by 7 bases, the J end by 1 base, with 10 bases between. The CDR3 is CASQQANTEAFF. CDR3 DNA: TGTGCCTCACAACAGGCGAACACTGAAGCTTTCTTT.

V gene TRBV6-1 combines with J gene TRBJ2-5; D is possibly TRBD2 (5 bases). Germline values: CDR1 MNHNS, CDR2 SASEGT. This CDR3 contains 15 residues. V was trimmed by 2 bases and J by 5 bases, leaving 15 bases between them. CDR3 nucleotide sequence: TGTGCCAGCAGTGAACAGGTGGGGAGTGGGGAGACCCAGTACTTC. It encodes CASSEQVGSGETQYF.

The V gene is TRBV19, the J gene TRBJ1-6; D gene ambiguous. Germline V gene sequence: CDR1 LNHDA, CDR2 SQIVND (reference sequence). The CDR3 extends over 16 amino acids. The ends were cut back, 7 bases at V and 7 bases at J, with 20 bases in the middle. The CDR3: CASTPRGGSLNSPLHF. The CDR3 nucleotides are TGTGCCAGTACCCCTCGGGGAGGCTCCCTGAATTCACCCCTCCACTTT.

This rearrangement joins TRBV24-1 to TRBJ2-2; 7 bases align to TRBD2. Germline CDR1 KGHDR, CDR2 SFDVKD. The junction had 8 bases not matched to a gene; V was cut back by 4 bases and J by 1 base. CDR3 size: 17 residues. The chain's CDR3 is CATSEGYIAGNTGELFF. CDR3 coding DNA: TGTGCCACCAGTGAAGGTTACATAGCGGGGAACACCGGGGAGCTGTTTTTT.

This chain connects TRBV6-5 to TRBJ2-5; TRBD1 agrees at 8 bases. Losses at the gene ends were 8 bases for V and 5 bases for J; bases not matched to a gene: 13. The CDR3 has 15 amino acids. The germline V gene encodes CDR1 MNHEY and CDR2 SVGAGI. The CDR3, as DNA: TGTGCCAGCTGGGACAGGAGATTTCTTCGGGAGACCCAGTACTTC. Translation gives CASWDRRFLRETQYF.

This clone has just one count. CDR3 sequence: CASSFAGGQETQYF. CDR3 coding DNA: TGTGCCAGCAGTTTTGCCGGGGGGCAAGAGACCCAGTACTTC. The chain has TRBV28 and TRBJ2-5; 7 bases match TRBD2. CDR1 MDHEN and CDR2 SYDVKM come from the germline V gene. The CDR3 consists of 14 residues. With V trimmed by 3 bases and J by 2 bases, 3 bases remained unmatched.

The chain couples TRBV29-1 to TRBJ2-7; the D is unclear. This CDR3 is built from 10 residues. The V gene lost 7 bases and the J gene lost 3 bases, with 7 bases spanning the gap. The germline V gene has CDR1 SQVTM and CDR2 ANQGSEA. CDR3 bases: TGCAGCGCCGGAGACTACGAGCAGTACTTC. This codes for CSAGDYEQYF.

The V call is TRBV28, the J call TRBJ1-3, with 9 bases lining up with TRBD1. Germline assignment: CDR1 MDHEN and CDR2 SYDVKM. J lost 4 bases, V lost 6 bases, and 4 bases had no gene match. This CDR3 has 14 amino acids. The CDR3 DNA follows: TGTGCCAGCAGGTTCGGGACAGGGGGAAACACCATATATTTT. It translates to CASRFGTGGNTIYF.

The chain is built from TRBV28 and TRBJ2-1; D is possibly TRBD2 (5 bases). This CDR3 region has 12 residues. The V end was cut by 4 bases, the J end by 14 bases, with 15 bases between. Germline V gene lookup returns CDR1 MDHEN and CDR2 SYDVKM. The CDR3 DNA reads TGTGCCAGCAGTTCCCCGGCGGGTAGCAAGTTCTTC. Translated: CASSSPAGSKFF.

The chain links TRBV29-1 to TRBJ1-5; 7 bases are shared with TRBD1. The CDR3 sequence is 14 residues long. After removal of 4 bases from V and 0 bases from J, the junction contained 3 bases not matched to a gene. CDR1 SQVTM and CDR2 ANQGSEA come from the germline V gene. This CDR3 is CSVVGTDSNQPQHF. The CDR3 DNA reads TGCAGCGTTGTCGGGACAGATAGCAATCAGCCCCAGCATTTT.

The chain joins TRBV5-1 to TRBJ2-5, with 8 nucleotides matching TRBD2. V was pared by 1 base and J by 3 bases, with 5 bases of the junction left unmatched. CDR1 SGHRS and CDR2 YFSETQ come from the germline V gene. The CDR3 spans 15 residues. CDR3 DNA: TGCGCCAGCAGCTTGAGGGTAGCGGGAAAAGAGACCCAGTACTTC. It codes for CASSLRVAGKETQYF.

This chain connects TRBV7-9 to TRBJ1-1; TRBD1 is a possible D gene (6 bases). V was clipped by 1 base and J by 0 bases, with 12 bases between them. Germline V lookup: CDR1 SEHNR, CDR2 FQNEAQ (reference sequence). CDR3 length: 16 residues. CDR3 DNA: TGTGCCAGCAGCTTAGTCACAGGGTACCTGAACACTGAAGCTTTCTTT. This codes for CASSLVTGYLNTEAFF.

The chain employs TRBV6-5 and TRBJ1-2, with D unclear. The CDR3 is 13 amino acids. Looked up from germline, CDR1 is MNHEY and CDR2 is SVGAGI. The V gene lost 10 bases and the J gene lost 3 bases, with 15 bases spanning the gap. As DNA, the CDR3 is TGTGCCACACGAACGAAAACGGACTATGGCTACACCTTC. As protein: CATRTKTDYGYTF.

The rearrangement joins TRBV6-6 to TRBJ2-6; TRBD1 matches 9 bases. The CDR3 is 16 residues long. The trim removed 6 bases at V and 2 bases at J, leaving 5 bases unmatched. Germline V gene data show CDR1 as MNHNY and CDR2 as SVGAGI (reference sequence). This CDR3 reads CASSPRQGAGANVLTF. CDR3 coding DNA: TGTGCCAGCAGCCCTCGACAGGGGGCTGGGGCCAACGTCCTGACTTTC.

A single count supports this clone. The chain uses TRBV2 and TRBJ1-1; 7 positions agree with TRBD1. This CDR3 has 14 amino acids. Germline-derived CDR1 and CDR2 are SNHLY and FYNNEI. Trimming took 7 bases from V and 4 from J; bases not matched to a gene: 9. The CDR3 nucleotides are TGTGCCAGCAACGAACAGGGGTTGAGCACTGAAGCTTTCTTT. Protein product: CASNEQGLSTEAFF.

The J gene is TRBJ1-2, the V gene TRBV10-3, with 11 bases identical to TRBD1. The CDR3 length is 13 residues. The germline gives CDR1 ENHRY, CDR2 SYGVKD. Trimming removed 7 bases from V and 6 bases from J; junction bases left unmatched: 4. The chain's CDR3 is CAITSGQGDGYTF. As DNA, the CDR3 is TGTGCCATCACCTCGGGACAGGGGGATGGCTACACCTTC.